A selection of T cell receptor beta chains follows, all from one sample in a study of cytomegalovirus exposure and HLA in healthy donors. Repertoires were generated with immunoSEQ multiplex PCR, while TCRdb's copy carries only in-frame clones and drops some. Of under 150,000 clones listed, less than 9.5% were seen once; the top ten hold approximately 1.8%. Source material: PBMCs. The source is a male donor in good health and CMV-seronegative. Each CDR3 is given with its conserved first and last residue. The D gene is left open where the match is weak. Clone size appears in some rows only: once, few, many, or a class for an expanded clone.

TRBJ1-2	few	TRBV5-1	TRBD1	TGCGCCAGCAGCACACAGGGGGCGTCGTATGGCTACACCTTC	CASSTQGASYGYTF
TRBJ1-2	few	TRBV7-9	.	TGTGCCAGCAGCTTAGGGGGGCCGGGATATGGCTACACCTTC	CASSLGGPGYGYTF
TRBJ2-7	.	TRBV27	.	TGTGCCAGCAGTGGGTTCAGGGCACCCCACGAGCAGTACTTC	CASSGFRAPHEQYF
TRBJ2-7	few	TRBV20-1	.	TGCAGTGCTAGGGACAGTTACGAGCAGTACTTC	CSARDSYEQYF
TRBJ2-2	few	TRBV7-3	.	TGTGCCAGCAGCTTAGGGACAAAGTCTGGCCCCGGGGAGCTGTTTTTT	CASSLGTKSGPGELFF
TRBJ1-1	few	TRBV4-1	.	TGCGCCAGCAGCCAAGCGGGTGAAGCTTTCTTT	CASSQAGEAFF
TRBJ1-2	.	TRBV21-1	.	TGTGCCAGCAGCAAAGATCCAGGGGTCAACTATGGCTACACCTTC	CASSKDPGVNYGYTF
TRBJ1-5	few	TRBV5-6	.	TGTGCCAGCAGCTTGGAAGGGGGAAATCAGCCCCAGCATTTT	CASSLEGGNQPQHF
TRBJ1-5	few	TRBV28	.	TGTGCCAGCAGTTTTCCGGGTCAGCCCCAGCATTTT	CASSFPGQPQHF
TRBJ1-1	.	TRBV28	TRBD1	TGTGCCAGCAGTCCTGGGGACAGAGACACCGAAGCTTTCTTT	CASSPGDRDTEAFF
TRBJ1-3	.	TRBV5-5	TRBD1	TGTGCCAGCAGCTCTACAGGGGGAGGAAACACCATATATTTT	CASSSTGGGNTIYF
TRBJ2-5	few	TRBV7-9	TRBD1	TGTGCCAGCAGCCCCAGGGGGCAGGGCCCTGGGGAGACCCAGTACTTC	CASSPRGQGPGETQYF
TRBJ2-5	few	TRBV5-1	.	TGCGCCAGCAGCACCCGGGACTCCGGAGAGACCCAGTACTTC	CASSTRDSGETQYF
TRBJ2-3	.	TRBV28	TRBD2	TGTGCCAGCAGTTTAACTGGGACTAGCGGGACTGCAGATACGCAGTATTTT	CASSLTGTSGTADTQYF
TRBJ2-3	.	TRBV30	TRBD2	TGTGCCTGGAGCAGAACTAGCGGGAGGGCCTCAGATACGCAGTATTTT	CAWSRTSGRASDTQYF
TRBJ1-5	.	TRBV28	.	TGTGCCAGCAGTCTCTACCGGGACTCTAGCAATCAGCCCCAGCATTTT	CASSLYRDSSNQPQHF
TRBJ2-3	few	TRBV19	.	TGTGCCAGTAGTATTAACCAGGGGAGAGATACGCAGTATTTT	CASSINQGRDTQYF